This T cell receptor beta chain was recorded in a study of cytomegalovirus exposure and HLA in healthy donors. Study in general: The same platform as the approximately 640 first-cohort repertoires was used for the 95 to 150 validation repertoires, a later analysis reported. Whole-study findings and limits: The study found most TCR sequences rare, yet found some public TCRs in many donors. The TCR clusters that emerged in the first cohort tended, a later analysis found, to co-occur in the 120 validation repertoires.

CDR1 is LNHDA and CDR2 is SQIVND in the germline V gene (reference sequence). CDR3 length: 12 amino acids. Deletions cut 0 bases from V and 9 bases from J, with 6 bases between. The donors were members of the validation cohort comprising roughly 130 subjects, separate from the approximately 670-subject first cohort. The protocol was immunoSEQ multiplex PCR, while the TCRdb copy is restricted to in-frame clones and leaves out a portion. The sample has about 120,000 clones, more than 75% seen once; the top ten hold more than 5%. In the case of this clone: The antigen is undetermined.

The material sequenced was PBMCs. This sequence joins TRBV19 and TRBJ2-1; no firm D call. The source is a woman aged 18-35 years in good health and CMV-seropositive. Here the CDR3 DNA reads TGTGCCAGTAGTATAGACCCCAGTGAGCAGTTCTTC. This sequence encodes CASSIDPSEQFF.